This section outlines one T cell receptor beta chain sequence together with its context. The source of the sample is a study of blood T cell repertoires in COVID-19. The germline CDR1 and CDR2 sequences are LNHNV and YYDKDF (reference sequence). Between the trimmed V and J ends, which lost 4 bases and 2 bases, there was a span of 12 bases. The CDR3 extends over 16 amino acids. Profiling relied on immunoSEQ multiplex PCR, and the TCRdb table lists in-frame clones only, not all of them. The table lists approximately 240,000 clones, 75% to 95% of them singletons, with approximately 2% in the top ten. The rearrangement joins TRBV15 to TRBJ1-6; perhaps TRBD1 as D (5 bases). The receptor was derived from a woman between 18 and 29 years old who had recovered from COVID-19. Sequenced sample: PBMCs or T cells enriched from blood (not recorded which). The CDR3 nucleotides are TGTGCCACCAGCACCCTAGAGACAGCCTATAATTCACCCCTCCACTTT. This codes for CATSTLETAYNSPLHF.